Each of the 18 T cell receptor beta chains below was sequenced from the same sample in a study of blood T cell repertoires in COVID-19. Generated by immunoSEQ multiplex PCR, the TCRdb table keeps only in-frame clones and is missing some. The sample consists of fewer than 200,000 clones, 85% to 90% of them appearing once. Sequencing was carried out using peripheral blood. The receptor source for this set is a man in his fifties who had recovered from COVID-19.

As regards this clone: Other DNA sequences from this sample encode an identical CDR3 as well. This rearrangement joins TRBV28 to TRBJ2-5, with D possibly TRBD2 on 6 matching bases. Trimming took 4 bases from V and 4 from J, leaving 10 bases between them. CDR3 length: 13 residues. The germline V gene encodes CDR1 MDHEN and CDR2 SYDVKM. The CDR3 DNA sequence: TGTGCCAGCAGTTCCGGGGGACGAGAGACCCAGTACTTC. Encoded protein: CASSSGGRETQYF.

V is TRBV29-1 and J is TRBJ1-3; 8 bases map to TRBD1. From germline, CDR1 is SQVTM and CDR2 ANQGSEA. The CDR3 covers 13 residues. V dropped 2 bases and J dropped 5; count of bases not matched to a gene: 2. The CDR3 loop is CSVEWTGRNTIYF. Here the CDR3 DNA reads TGCAGCGTTGAATGGACAGGGAGAAACACCATATATTTT.

The chain employs TRBV4-3 and TRBJ2-1, with 9 bases aligning to TRBD2. The length of the CDR3 is 17 residues. Germline CDR1 is LGHNA and CDR2 is YSLEER. V trimming: 0 bases; J trimming: 2 bases; junction bases outside the gene matches: 5. The chain's CDR3 is CASSQDGASGAYNEQFF. The CDR3 nucleotides are TGCGCCAGCAGCCAAGATGGTGCTAGCGGGGCCTACAATGAGCAGTTCTTC.

This clone was seen a handful of times. The chain employs TRBV6-5 and TRBJ2-7, with 7 bases that match TRBD2. Germline-derived CDR1 and CDR2 are MNHEY and SVGAGI. The trim removed 1 base at V and 6 bases at J, leaving 9 bases unmatched. The length of the CDR3 is 15 residues. In nucleotides, the CDR3 is TGTGCCAGCAGTTACTGGTCGGGAGGATTAAGCGAGCAGTACTTC. It encodes CASSYWSGGLSEQYF.

The rearrangement uses TRBV2 and TRBJ2-7; the D is unclear. Germline V gene lookup returns CDR1 SNHLY and CDR2 FYNNEI. The CDR3 spans 11 residues. V was shortened by 4 bases and J by 3 bases, with 4 bases between the two germline ends. In DNA form, the CDR3 reads TGTGCCAGCAGTGGCGACTACGAGCAGTACTTC. It yields the protein CASSGDYEQYF.

V usage is TRBV14 and J usage is TRBJ2-5; weak D call: TRBD1 (6 bases). V was cut by 8 bases and J by 2 bases, with 12 bases left in between. The CDR3 has 13 amino acids. Germline loops: CDR1 SGHDN, CDR2 FVKESK. Written as DNA, the CDR3 is TGTGCCAGCGGGGGCCGTAATCAAGAGACCCAGTACTTC. Protein product: CASGGRNQETQYF.

The V and J genes are TRBV6-5 and TRBJ2-2, with 10 bases aligning to TRBD1. Germline lookup yields CDR1 MNHEY and CDR2 SVGAGI. V trimming: 2 bases; J trimming: 7 bases; junction bases outside the gene matches: 7. This CDR3 comprises 16 residues. Here the CDR3 DNA reads TGTGCCAGCAGTTACACAGGGACAGGGGTTTTCGGGGAGCTGTTTTTT. It specifies CASSYTGTGVFGELFF.

The chain joins TRBV7-8 to TRBJ1-1, with 8 nucleotides matching TRBD1. The CDR3 covers 16 residues. Germline CDR1 reads SGHVS; CDR2 reads FQNEAQ. The ends lost 4 bases at V and 0 bases at J; junction bases unmatched: 7. CDR3 in DNA: TGTGCCAGCAGCTCTTCGACAGGGGTAATGAACACTGAAGCTTTCTTT. Protein: CASSSSTGVMNTEAFF.

V gene TRBV6-5 combines with J gene TRBJ2-3; 7 bases agree with TRBD1. V shed 4 bases, J shed 1 base, and the junction held 5 bases outside the gene matches. CDR1 is MNHEY and CDR2 is SVGAGI in the germline V gene. The CDR3 sequence is 15 residues long. Here the CDR3 DNA reads TGTGCCAGCAGTTCCGCCGGGACAGGCACAGATACGCAGTATTTT. Translation: CASSSAGTGTDTQYF.

The chain is built from TRBV28 and TRBJ2-6, with D possibly matching TRBD1 (5 bases). The V end was cut by 6 bases, the J end by 3 bases, with 15 bases between. The CDR3 loop spans 16 amino acids. From germline, CDR1 is MDHEN and CDR2 SYDVKM. CDR3 nucleotides: TGTGCCAGCAGCCCCTACTTAGGGGATGGGGCCAACGTCCTGACTTTC. It encodes CASSPYLGDGANVLTF. Supplemented by reference TRBV28 and TRBJ2-6, the full variable domain reads DVKVTQSSRYLVKRTGEKVFLECVQDMDHENMFWYRQDPGLGLRLIYFSYDVKMKEKGDIPEGYSVSREKKERFSLILESASTNQTSMYLCASSPYLGDGANVLTFGAGSRLTVL.

The chain links TRBV5-1 to TRBJ2-5, with D possibly matching TRBD2 (5 bases). V gave up 0 bases and J gave up 4 bases, with 13 bases separating them. This CDR3 spans 15 amino acids. Germline V CDR1 and CDR2: SGHRS, YFSETQ. DNA of the CDR3: TGCGCCAGCAGCTTGGCTACGGGGAACGGAGAGACCCAGTACTTC. Its translation is CASSLATGNGETQYF.

This clone was recorded only once. The chain couples TRBV6-2 or TRBV6-3 to TRBJ2-7; 7 bases are a match to TRBD2. The CDR3 loop spans 15 amino acids. Losses at the gene ends were 6 bases for V and 3 bases for J; bases not matched to a gene: 11. The germline CDR1 and CDR2 sequences are MNHEY and SVGEGT. The CDR3 coding sequence is TGTGCCAGCAGCCCCCGGGGGGACCTGGGCTACGAGCAGTACTTC. It yields the protein CASSPRGDLGYEQYF.

CDR3 in amino acids: CASSIEGNTEAFF. CDR3 coding DNA: TGCGCCAGCAGCATTGAGGGGAACACTGAAGCTTTCTTT. The rearrangement links TRBV5-1 to TRBJ1-1; D gene uncertain. Germline V gene lookup returns CDR1 SGHRS and CDR2 YFSETQ. The CDR3 sequence is 13 residues long. V was trimmed by 4 bases and J by 1 base, leaving 8 bases between them.

The chain combines TRBV5-1 with TRBJ1-4, with D perhaps TRBD1 (5 bases). Trimming left V 2 bases short and J 0 bases short, with 11 bases between. The CDR3 totals 16 residues. The germline gives CDR1 SGHRS, CDR2 YFSETQ. The CDR3 here is CASSFAQAATNEKLFF. DNA for the CDR3: TGCGCCAGCAGCTTCGCACAGGCCGCAACTAATGAAAAACTGTTTTTT.

The chain uses TRBV19 and TRBJ1-5; D gene unclear. Germline loops: CDR1 LNHDA, CDR2 SQIVND (reference sequence). The CDR3 sequence is 14 residues long. The V end was cut by 11 bases, the J end by 0 bases, with 14 bases between. The CDR3 DNA reads as TGTGCCTGTCAGACGGGATATAGCAATCAGCCCCAGCATTTT. It specifies CACQTGYSNQPQHF.

This sequence joins TRBV5-4 and TRBJ1-5; a weak D match, TRBD1 (5 bases). This CDR3 is 14 amino acids long. Germline CDR1 reads SGHNT; CDR2 reads YYREEE (reference sequence). Trimming stripped 0 bases from V and 2 bases from J, with 6 bases between. Here the CDR3 reads CASSLAGGNQPQHF. The CDR3 nucleotides read TGTGCCAGCAGCTTGGCGGGGGGCAATCAGCCCCAGCATTTT.

This clone was counted only a few times. The chain joins TRBV6-2 or TRBV6-3 to TRBJ2-3, with a possible D match to TRBD2 (6 bases). This CDR3 region has 14 residues. The germline CDR1 and CDR2 sequences are MNHEY and SVGEGT. V lost 4 bases to trimming and J lost 8 bases, with 16 bases between them. CDR3 amino acids: CASSFKRTEGTQYF. The CDR3 coding sequence is TGTGCCAGCAGTTTTAAGCGGACGGAGGGTACGCAGTATTTT.

V gene TRBV5-4 combines with J gene TRBJ2-4; 10 bases agree with TRBD2. Germline lookup yields CDR1 SGHNT and CDR2 YYREEE (reference sequence). This CDR3 is 16 amino acids long. J lost 6 bases, V lost 4 bases, and 10 bases had no gene match. CDR3 loop: CASSPLGLAGANIQYF. The CDR3 region has the DNA TGTGCCAGCAGCCCCTTGGGGCTAGCGGGAGCAAACATTCAGTACTTC. The variable domain in full, with the rest retrieved from reference TRBV5-4 and TRBJ2-4, is ETGVTQSPTHLIKTRGQQVTLRCSSQSGHNTVSWYQQALGQGPQFIFQYYREEENGRGNFPPRFSGLQFPNYSSELNVNALELDDSALYLCASSPLGLAGANIQYFGAGTRLSVL.